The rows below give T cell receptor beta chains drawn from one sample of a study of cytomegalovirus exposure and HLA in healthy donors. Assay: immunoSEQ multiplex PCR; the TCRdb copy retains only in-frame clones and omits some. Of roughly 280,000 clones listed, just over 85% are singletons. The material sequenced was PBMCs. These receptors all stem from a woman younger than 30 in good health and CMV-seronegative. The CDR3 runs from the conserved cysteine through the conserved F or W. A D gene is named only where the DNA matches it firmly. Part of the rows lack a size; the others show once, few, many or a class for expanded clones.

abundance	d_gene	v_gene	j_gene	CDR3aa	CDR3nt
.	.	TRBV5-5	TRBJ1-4	CASSLKSRVQPGEKLFF	TGTGCCAGCAGCTTAAAGTCCAGAGTGCAACCGGGGGAAAAACTGTTTTTT
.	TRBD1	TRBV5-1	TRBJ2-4	CASSLAWDRTEAKNIQYF	TGCGCCAGCAGCTTGGCTTGGGACAGAACCGAAGCCAAAAACATTCAGTACTTC
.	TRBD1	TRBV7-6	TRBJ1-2	CASSLAGQGSFGYGYTF	TGTGCCAGCAGCTTAGCGGGACAGGGGTCATTCGGCTATGGCTACACCTTC
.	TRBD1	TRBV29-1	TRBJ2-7	CSVAGRLDRSSYEQYF	TGCAGCGTTGCCGGAAGATTGGACAGGAGCTCCTACGAGCAGTACTTC
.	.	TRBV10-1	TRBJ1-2	CASMTRGTYGYTF	TGCGCCAGCATGACTAGGGGTACCTATGGCTACACCTTC
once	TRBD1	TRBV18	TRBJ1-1	CASSFSGTGNTEAFF	TGTGCCAGCTCGTTCTCCGGGACAGGGAACACTGAAGCTTTCTTT
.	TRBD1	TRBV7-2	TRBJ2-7	CASSLTGSSYEQYF	TGTGCCAGCAGCTTGACAGGGAGCTCCTACGAGCAGTACTTC
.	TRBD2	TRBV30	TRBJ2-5	CAWSAIRTSGGAEETQYF	TGTGCCTGGAGTGCGATCCGGACTAGCGGGGGGGCAGAGGAGACCCAGTACTTC
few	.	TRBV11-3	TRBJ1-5	CASSSRRGQPQHF	TGTGCCAGCAGCTCGCGGAGGGGCCAGCCCCAGCATTTT
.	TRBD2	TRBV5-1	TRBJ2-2	CASSKGTSGRNTGELFF	TGCGCCAGCAGCAAGGGGACTAGCGGGAGGAACACCGGGGAGCTGTTTTTT
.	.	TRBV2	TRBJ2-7	CASISLYTGIDTYEQYF	TGTGCCAGCATATCGCTCTACACAGGGATTGACACCTACGAGCAGTACTTC
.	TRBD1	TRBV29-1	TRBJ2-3	CSVEGFDREPTDTQYF	TGCAGCGTTGAAGGTTTTGACAGGGAACCCACAGATACGCAGTATTTT
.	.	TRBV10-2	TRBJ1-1	CASSAEGSEAFF	TGCGCCAGCAGTGCTGAGGGATCTGAAGCTTTCTTT
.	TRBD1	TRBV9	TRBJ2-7	CASSVQGQGVYEQYF	TGTGCCAGCAGCGTGCAGGGACAGGGGGTCTACGAGCAGTACTTC
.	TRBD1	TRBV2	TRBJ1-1	CASTRDRGPSTEAFF	TGTGCCAGCACCCGGGACAGGGGGCCCAGCACTGAAGCTTTCTTT
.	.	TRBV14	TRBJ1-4	CASSQETGHTNEKLFF	TGTGCCAGCAGCCAAGAAACAGGGCATACTAATGAAAAACTGTTTTTT
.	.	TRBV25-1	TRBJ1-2	CASSEFGRASRTF	TGTGCCAGCAGTGAATTCGGGAGGGCCTCTCGCACCTTC
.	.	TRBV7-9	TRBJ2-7	CASRSRDEQYF	TGTGCCAGCAGGTCCCGAGACGAGCAGTACTTC
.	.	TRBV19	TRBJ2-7	CASSNSGGGYEQYF	TGTGCCAGTAGTAACTCGGGGGGCGGATACGAGCAGTACTTC
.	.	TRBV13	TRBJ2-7	CASSTQRSYEQYF	TGTGCCAGCAGCACCCAGCGGAGCTACGAGCAGTACTTC
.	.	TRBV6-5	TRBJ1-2	CASSYSGRGRGYTF	TGTGCCAGCAGTTACTCGGGCAGGGGACGTGGCTACACCTTC
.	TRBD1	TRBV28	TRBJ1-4	CASSWGQTTNEKLFF	TGTGCCAGCAGTTGGGGACAGACAACTAATGAAAAACTGTTTTTT
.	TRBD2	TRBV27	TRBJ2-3	CASTQLAGAGTDTQYF	TGTGCCAGCACCCAACTAGCGGGAGCTGGTACAGATACGCAGTATTTT
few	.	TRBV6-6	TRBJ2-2	CASSYSGGSGELFF	TGTGCCAGCAGTTACTCGGGAGGCTCCGGGGAGCTGTTTTTT
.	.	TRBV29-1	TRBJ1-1	CSVGGWNTEAFF	TGCAGCGTTGGGGGCTGGAACACTGAAGCTTTCTTT
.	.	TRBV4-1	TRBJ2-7	CASSQPRRTYEQYF	TGCGCCAGCAGCCAACCACGGCGGACCTACGAGCAGTACTTC
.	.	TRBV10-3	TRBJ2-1	CAISESVDLRGNEQFF	TGTGCCATCAGTGAGTCGGTGGACCTACGGGGGAATGAGCAGTTCTTC
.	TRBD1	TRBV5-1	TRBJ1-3	CASSLDRGPGNTIYF	TGCGCCAGCAGCTTGGACAGGGGGCCGGGAAACACCATATATTTT
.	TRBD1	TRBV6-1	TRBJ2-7	CASSSTGGSVHEQYF	TGTGCCAGCAGTTCAACAGGGGGTTCTGTCCACGAGCAGTACTTC
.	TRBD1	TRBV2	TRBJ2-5	CASSSQGARETQYF	TGTGCCAGCAGTTCGCAGGGGGCGAGAGAGACCCAGTACTTC
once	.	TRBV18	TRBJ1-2	CASSPLGGGYTF	TGTGCCAGCTCACCACTGGGAGGCGGCTACACCTTC
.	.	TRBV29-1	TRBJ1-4	CSVTPTGTNEKLFF	TGCAGCGTTACCCCAACAGGGACTAATGAAAAACTGTTTTTT
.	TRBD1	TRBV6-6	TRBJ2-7	CASTHRTGKRREQYF	TGTGCCAGCACCCACCGGACAGGGAAAAGGAGGGAGCAGTACTTC
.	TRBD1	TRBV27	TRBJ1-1	CASSSGQVHTEAFF	TGTGCCAGCAGTTCGGGACAGGTTCATACTGAAGCTTTCTTT
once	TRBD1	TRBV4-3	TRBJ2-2	CASSHHRGRGTGELFF	TGCGCCAGCAGCCATCACAGGGGGCGCGGGACCGGGGAGCTGTTTTTT
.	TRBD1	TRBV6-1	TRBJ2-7	CASRLGTGTFYEQYF	TGTGCCAGTCGCCTGGGGACAGGTACATTCTACGAGCAGTACTTC
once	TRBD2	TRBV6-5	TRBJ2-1	CASSYSSTSGRKFF	TGTGCCAGCAGTTACTCGAGTACTAGCGGGAGGAAGTTCTTC
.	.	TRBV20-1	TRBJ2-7	CSASVNEQYF	TGCAGTGCTAGTGTTAACGAGCAGTACTTC
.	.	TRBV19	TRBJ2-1	CASNLADYNEQFF	TGTGCCAGTAATTTGGCCGACTACAATGAGCAGTTCTTC
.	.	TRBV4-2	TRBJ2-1	CASSQVSELLYNEQFF	TGTGCCAGCAGCCAAGTTTCTGAACTACTCTACAATGAGCAGTTCTTC
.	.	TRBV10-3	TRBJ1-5	CAISERKEAQPQHF	TGTGCCATCAGTGAGCGTAAGGAGGCTCAGCCCCAGCATTTT
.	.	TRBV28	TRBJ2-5	CASSLSFGETQYF	TGTGCCAGCAGTTTATCATTCGGGGAGACCCAGTACTTC
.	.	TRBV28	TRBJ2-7	CASSLMSSYEQYF	TGTGCCAGCAGTTTAATGAGCTCCTACGAGCAGTACTTC
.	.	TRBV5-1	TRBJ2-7	CASSLRGTPVTYEQYF	TGCGCCAGCAGCTTGCGGGGGACGCCGGTTACCTACGAGCAGTACTTC
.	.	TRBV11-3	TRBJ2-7	CASSTGPSSYEQYF	TGTGCCAGCAGCACAGGGCCCAGCTCCTACGAGCAGTACTTC
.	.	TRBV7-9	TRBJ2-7	CASSLERREQYF	TGTGCCAGCAGCTTAGAACGGAGAGAGCAGTACTTC
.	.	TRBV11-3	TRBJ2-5	CASSSSNRRQYQETQYF	TGTGCCAGCAGCTCGTCGAACAGACGACAGTACCAAGAGACCCAGTACTTC
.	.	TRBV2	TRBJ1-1	CASSFGAEAFF	TGTGCCAGCAGTTTCGGGGCTGAAGCTTTCTTT